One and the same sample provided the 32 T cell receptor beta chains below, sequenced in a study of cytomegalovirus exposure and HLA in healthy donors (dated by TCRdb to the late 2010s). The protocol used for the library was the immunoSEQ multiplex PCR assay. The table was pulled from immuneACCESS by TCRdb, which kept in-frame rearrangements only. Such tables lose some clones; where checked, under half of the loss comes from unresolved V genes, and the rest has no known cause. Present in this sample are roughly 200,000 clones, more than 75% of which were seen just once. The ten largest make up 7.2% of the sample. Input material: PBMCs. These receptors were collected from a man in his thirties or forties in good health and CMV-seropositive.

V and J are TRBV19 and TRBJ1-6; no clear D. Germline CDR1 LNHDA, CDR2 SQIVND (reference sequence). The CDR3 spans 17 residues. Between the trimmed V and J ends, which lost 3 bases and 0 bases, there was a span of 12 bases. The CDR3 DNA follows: TGTGCCAGTAGTATCTCCGGGGTTGGCTCCTATAATTCACCCCTCCACTTT. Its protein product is CASSISGVGSYNSPLHF.

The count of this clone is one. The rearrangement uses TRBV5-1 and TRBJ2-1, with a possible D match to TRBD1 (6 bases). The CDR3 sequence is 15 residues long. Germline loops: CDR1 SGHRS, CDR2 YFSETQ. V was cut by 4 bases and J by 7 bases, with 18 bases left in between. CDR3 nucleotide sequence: TGCGCCAGCAGCCCCCCGGGACAAGGAGGTAATGAGCAGTTCTTC. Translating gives CASSPPGQGGNEQFF. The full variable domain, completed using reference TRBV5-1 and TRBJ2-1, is KAGVTQTPRYLIKTRGQQVTLSCSPISGHRSVSWYQQTPGQGLQFLFEYFSETQRNKGNFPGRFSGRQFSNSRSEMNVSTLELGDSALYLCASSPPGQGGNEQFFGPGTRLTVL.

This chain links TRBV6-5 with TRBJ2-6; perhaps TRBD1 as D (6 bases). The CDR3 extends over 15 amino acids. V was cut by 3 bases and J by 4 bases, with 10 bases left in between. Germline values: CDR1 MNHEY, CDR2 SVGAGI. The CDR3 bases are TGTGCCAGCAGTTATCAGGGGACCGGGGCCAACGTCCTGACTTTC. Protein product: CASSYQGTGANVLTF.

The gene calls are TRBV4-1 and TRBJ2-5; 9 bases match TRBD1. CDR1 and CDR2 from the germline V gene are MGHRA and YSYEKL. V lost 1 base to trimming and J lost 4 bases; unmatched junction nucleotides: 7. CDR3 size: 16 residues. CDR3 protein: CASSQVRGQGGETQYF. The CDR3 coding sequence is TGCGCCAGCAGCCAAGTTCGGGGACAGGGAGGAGAGACCCAGTACTTC.

This CDR3 is CASGRSFTDTQYF. Written as DNA, the CDR3 is TGTGCCAGCGGTAGGAGCTTCACAGATACGCAGTATTTT. This rearrangement joins TRBV2 to TRBJ2-3; D remains ambiguous. Looked up from germline, CDR1 is SNHLY and CDR2 is FYNNEI. This CDR3 comprises 13 residues. Trimming cost V 8 bases and J 2 bases, with 11 bases left between them.

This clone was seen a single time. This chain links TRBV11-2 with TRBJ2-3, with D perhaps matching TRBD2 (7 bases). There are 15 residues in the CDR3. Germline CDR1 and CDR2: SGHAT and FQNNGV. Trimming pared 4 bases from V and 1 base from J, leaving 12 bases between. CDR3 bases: TGTGCCAGCAGCTCCGTGCGGGGGCGCACAGATACGCAGTATTTT. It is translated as CASSSVRGRTDTQYF.

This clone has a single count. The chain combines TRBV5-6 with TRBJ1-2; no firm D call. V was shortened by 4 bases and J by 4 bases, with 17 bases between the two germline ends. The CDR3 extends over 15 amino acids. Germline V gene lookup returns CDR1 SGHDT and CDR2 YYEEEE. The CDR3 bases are TGTGCCAGCAGCGGAGGCCATTTCAGTCCCTATGGCTACACCTTC. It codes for CASSGGHFSPYGYTF.

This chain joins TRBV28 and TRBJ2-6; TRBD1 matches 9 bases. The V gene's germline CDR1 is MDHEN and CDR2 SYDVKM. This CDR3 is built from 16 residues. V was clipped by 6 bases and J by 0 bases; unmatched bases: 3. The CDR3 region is CASSPTGGSGANVLTF. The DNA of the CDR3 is TGTGCCAGCAGCCCGACAGGGGGCTCTGGGGCCAACGTCCTGACTTTC.

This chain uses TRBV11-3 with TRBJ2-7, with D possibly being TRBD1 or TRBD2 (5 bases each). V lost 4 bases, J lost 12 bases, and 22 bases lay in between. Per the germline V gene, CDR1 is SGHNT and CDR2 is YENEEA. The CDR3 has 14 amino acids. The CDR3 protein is CASSSYSGRPSMYF. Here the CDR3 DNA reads TGTGCCAGCAGCTCGTACTCGGGACGGCCATCGATGTACTTC.

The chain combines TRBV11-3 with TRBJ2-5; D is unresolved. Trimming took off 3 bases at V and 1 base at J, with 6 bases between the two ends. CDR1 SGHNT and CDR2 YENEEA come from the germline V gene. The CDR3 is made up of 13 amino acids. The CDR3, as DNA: TGTGCCAGCAGCTTGCCGACCCAAGAGACCCAGTACTTC. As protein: CASSLPTQETQYF.

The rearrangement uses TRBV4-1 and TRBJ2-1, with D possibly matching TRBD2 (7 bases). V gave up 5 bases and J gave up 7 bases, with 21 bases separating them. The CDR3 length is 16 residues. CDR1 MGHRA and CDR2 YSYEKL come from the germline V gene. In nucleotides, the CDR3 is TGCGCCAGCAGCTCACACGGCGGGGGCCCGGGGAATGAGCAGTTCTTC. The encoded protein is CASSSHGGGPGNEQFF.

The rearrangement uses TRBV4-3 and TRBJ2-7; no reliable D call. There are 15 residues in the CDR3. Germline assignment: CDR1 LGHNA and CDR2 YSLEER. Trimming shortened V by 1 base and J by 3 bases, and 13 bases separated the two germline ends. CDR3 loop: CASSQVKGSGYEQYF. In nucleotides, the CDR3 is TGCGCCAGCAGCCAAGTTAAGGGTTCAGGCTACGAGCAGTACTTC.

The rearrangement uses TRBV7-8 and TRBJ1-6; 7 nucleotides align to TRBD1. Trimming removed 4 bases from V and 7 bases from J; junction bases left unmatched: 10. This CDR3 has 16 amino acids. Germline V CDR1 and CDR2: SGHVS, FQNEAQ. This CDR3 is CASSSRTGMRNSPLHF. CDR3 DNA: TGTGCCAGCAGCTCTCGGACAGGAATGAGGAATTCACCCCTCCACTTT.

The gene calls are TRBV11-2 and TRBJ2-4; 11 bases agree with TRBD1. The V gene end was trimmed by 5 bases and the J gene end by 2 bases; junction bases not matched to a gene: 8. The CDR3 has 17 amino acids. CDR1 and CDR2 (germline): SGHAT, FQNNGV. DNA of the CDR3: TGTGCCAGCAGCATAACGGGACAGGGGGTCCCCAAAAACATTCAGTACTTC. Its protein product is CASSITGQGVPKNIQYF. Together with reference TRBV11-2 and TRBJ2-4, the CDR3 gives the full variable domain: EAGVAQSPRYKIIEKRQSVAFWCNPISGHATLYWYQQILGQGPKLLIQFQNNGVVDDSQLPKDRFSAERLKGVDSTLKIQPAKLEDSAVYLCASSITGQGVPKNIQYFGAGTRLSVL.

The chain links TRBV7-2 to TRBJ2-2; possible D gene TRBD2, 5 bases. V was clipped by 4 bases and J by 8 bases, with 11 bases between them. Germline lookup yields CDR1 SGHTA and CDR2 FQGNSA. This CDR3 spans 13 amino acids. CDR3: CASSSDLEGELFF. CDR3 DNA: TGTGCCAGCAGCTCGGACTTAGAAGGGGAGCTGTTTTTT.

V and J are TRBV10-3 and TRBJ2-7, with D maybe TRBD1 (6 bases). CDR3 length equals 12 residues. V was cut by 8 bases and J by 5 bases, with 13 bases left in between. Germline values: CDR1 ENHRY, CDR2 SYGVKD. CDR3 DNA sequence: TGTGCCATCTCACCACAGGGACACGAGCAGTACTTC. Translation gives CAISPQGHEQYF.

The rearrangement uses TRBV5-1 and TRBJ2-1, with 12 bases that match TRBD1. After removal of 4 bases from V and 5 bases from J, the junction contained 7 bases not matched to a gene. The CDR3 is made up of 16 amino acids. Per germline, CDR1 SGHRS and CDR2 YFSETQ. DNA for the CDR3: TGCGCCAGCAGCGGGGGACAGGGGGCGATGGACAATGAGCAGTTCTTC. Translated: CASSGGQGAMDNEQFF.

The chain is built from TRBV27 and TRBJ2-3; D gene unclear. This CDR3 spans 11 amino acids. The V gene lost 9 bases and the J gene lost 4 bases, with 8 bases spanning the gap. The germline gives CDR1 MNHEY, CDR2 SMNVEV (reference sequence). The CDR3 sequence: CASSRADTQYF. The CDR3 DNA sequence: TGTGCCAGTAGTAGAGCAGATACGCAGTATTTT.

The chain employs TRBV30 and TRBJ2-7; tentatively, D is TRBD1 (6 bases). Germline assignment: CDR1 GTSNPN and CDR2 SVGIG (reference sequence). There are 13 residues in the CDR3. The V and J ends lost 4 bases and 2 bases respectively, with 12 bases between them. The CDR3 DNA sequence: TGTGCCTGGATTCGGACAGATACCTACGAGCAGTACTTC. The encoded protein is CAWIRTDTYEQYF. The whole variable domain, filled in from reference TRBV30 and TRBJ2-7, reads SQTIHQWPATLVQPVGSPLSLECTVEGTSNPNLYWYRQAAGRGLQLLFYSVGIGQISSEVPQNLSASRPQDRQFILSSKKLLLSDSGFYLCAWIRTDTYEQYFGPGTRLTVT.

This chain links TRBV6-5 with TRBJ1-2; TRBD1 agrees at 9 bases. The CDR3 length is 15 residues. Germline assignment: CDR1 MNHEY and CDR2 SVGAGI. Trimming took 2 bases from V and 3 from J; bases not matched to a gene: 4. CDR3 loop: CASSYATGGDYGYTF. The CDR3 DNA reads TGTGCCAGCAGTTACGCCACAGGGGGCGACTATGGCTACACCTTC.

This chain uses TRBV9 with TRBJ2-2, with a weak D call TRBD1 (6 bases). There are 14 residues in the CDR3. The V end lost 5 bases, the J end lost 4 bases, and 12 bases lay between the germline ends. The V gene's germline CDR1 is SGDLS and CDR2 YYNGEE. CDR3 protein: CASRDTGSTGELFF. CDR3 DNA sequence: TGTGCCAGCAGAGATACAGGGTCCACCGGGGAGCTGTTTTTT.

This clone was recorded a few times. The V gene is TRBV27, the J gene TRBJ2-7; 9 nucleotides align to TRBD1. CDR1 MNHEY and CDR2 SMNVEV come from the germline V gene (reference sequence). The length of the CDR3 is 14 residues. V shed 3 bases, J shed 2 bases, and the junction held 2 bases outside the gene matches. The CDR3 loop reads CASSLDRGPYEQYF. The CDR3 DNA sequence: TGTGCCAGCAGTTTGGACAGGGGTCCCTACGAGCAGTACTTC.

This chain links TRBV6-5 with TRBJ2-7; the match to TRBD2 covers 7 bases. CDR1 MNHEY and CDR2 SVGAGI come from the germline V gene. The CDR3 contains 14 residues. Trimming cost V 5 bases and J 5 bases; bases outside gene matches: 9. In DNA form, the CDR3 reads TGTGCCAGCAGTCGCGGGGGACCGGGGGACGAGCAGTACTTC. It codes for CASSRGGPGDEQYF.

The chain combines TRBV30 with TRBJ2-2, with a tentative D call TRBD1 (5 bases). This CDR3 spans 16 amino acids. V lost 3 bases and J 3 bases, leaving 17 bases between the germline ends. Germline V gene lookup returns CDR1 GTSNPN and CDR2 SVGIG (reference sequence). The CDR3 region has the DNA TGTGCCTGGAGCACCGTACCCAGGGAATACACCGGGGAGCTGTTTTTT. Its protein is CAWSTVPREYTGELFF. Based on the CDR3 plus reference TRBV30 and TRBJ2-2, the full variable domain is SQTIHQWPATLVQPVGSPLSLECTVEGTSNPNLYWYRQAAGRGLQLLFYSVGIGQISSEVPQNLSASRPQDRQFILSSKKLLLSDSGFYLCAWSTVPREYTGELFFGEGSRLTVL.

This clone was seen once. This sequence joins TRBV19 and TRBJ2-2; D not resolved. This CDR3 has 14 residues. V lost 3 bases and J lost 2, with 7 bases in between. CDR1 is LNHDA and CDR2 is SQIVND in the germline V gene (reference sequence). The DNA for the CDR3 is TGTGCCAGTAGTATGCAGGCTAACACCGGGGAGCTGTTTTTT. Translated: CASSMQANTGELFF. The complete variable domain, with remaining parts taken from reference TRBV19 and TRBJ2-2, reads DGGITQSPKYLFRKEGQNVTLSCEQNLNHDAMYWYRQDPGQGLRLIYYSQIVNDFQKGDIAEGYSVSREKKESFPLTVTSAQKNPTAFYLCASSMQANTGELFFGEGSRLTVL.

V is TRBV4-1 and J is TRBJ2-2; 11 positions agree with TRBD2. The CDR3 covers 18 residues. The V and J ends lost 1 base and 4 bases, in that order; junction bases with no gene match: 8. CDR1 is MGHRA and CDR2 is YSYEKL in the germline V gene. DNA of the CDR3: TGCGCCAGCAGCCAAGCACTAGCGGGGGTTGGTAGCACCGGGGAGCTGTTTTTT. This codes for CASSQALAGVGSTGELFF.

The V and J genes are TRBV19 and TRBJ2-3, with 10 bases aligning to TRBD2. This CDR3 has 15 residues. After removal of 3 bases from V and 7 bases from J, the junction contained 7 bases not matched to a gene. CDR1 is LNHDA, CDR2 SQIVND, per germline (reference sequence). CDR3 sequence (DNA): TGTGCCAGTAGTATTCGGACTAGCGGTCTGAATACGCAGTATTTT. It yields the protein CASSIRTSGLNTQYF.

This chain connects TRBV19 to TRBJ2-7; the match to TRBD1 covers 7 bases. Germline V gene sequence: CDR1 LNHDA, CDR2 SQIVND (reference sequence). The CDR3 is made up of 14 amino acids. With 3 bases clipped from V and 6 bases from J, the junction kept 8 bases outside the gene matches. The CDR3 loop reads CASSIGTALSEQYF. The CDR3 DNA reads TGTGCCAGTAGTATCGGGACAGCCCTGAGCGAGCAGTACTTC.

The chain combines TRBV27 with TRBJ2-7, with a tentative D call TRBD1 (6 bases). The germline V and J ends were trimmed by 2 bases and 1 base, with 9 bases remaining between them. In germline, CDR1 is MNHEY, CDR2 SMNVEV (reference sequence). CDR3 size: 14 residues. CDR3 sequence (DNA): TGTGCCAGCAGTTTAGGACAGAATTCCTACGAGCAGTACTTC. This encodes CASSLGQNSYEQYF.

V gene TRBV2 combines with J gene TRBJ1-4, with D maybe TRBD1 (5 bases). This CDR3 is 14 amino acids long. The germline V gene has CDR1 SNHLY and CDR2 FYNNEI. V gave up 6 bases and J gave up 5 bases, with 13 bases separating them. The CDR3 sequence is CASRGDRWNEKLFF. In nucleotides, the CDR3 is TGTGCCAGCAGGGGGGACCGATGGAATGAAAAACTGTTTTTT.

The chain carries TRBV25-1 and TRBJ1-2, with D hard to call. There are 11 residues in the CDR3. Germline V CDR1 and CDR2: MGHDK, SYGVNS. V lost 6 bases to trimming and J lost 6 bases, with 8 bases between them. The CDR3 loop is CASSEVDGYTF. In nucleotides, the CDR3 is TGTGCCAGCAGCGAAGTGGATGGCTACACCTTC.

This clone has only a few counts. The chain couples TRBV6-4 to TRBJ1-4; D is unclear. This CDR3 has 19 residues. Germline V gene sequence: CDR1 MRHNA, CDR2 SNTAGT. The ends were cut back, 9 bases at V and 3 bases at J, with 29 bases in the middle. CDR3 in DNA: TGTGCCAGAACGGGCCGACAAGCACTCGTAAGGAGGGCTAATGAAAAACTGTTTTTT. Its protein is CARTGRQALVRRANEKLFF.